The subject of this entry is one T cell receptor (beta chain). The source of the sample is a study of blood T cell repertoires in COVID-19. Measured with immunoSEQ multiplex PCR; TCRdb has only the in-frame clones, and not every one. In the table there are around 180,000 clones, 88% of which are singletons. Specimen: peripheral blood. This sequence originates from a man in his fifties or sixties with acute or convalescent COVID-19.

CDR3 coding DNA: TGTGCCAGCAGCTTAGGGGAACAGGGAAGCAATCAGCCCCAGCATTTT. This sequence encodes CASSLGEQGSNQPQHF. The chain combines TRBV7-8 with TRBJ1-5, with D possibly matching TRBD1 (6 bases). The CDR3 extends over 16 amino acids. V dropped 1 base and J dropped 1 base, with 11 bases sitting between them. Germline V gives CDR1 SGHVS, CDR2 FQNEAQ.